This TCR beta chain was sequenced in a study of OX40 agonist ivuxolimab in advanced cancers. Study-wide background: Ivuxolimab, an agonist antibody against OX40 (CD134), was given to patients. Study-level findings and limits: Doses of 0.1 to 3.0 mg/kg were accompanied by clonal expansion of CD4+ and CD8+ blood T cells by week 6.

Germline CDR1 MDHEN, CDR2 SYDVKM. The CDR3 contains 16 residues. Trimming cost V 5 bases and J 0 bases; bases outside gene matches: 6. In this sample, this clone turned up once. The antigen remains unidentified. The data were produced by immunoSEQ multiplex PCR, yet TCRdb's version contains in-frame clones alone and is incomplete. Among around 33,000 clones listed, about 92% were seen once. The TCR sequence derives from an adult with an advanced solid tumor such as melanoma, head and neck, liver or kidney cancer. The material was CD4+ or CD8+ T cells sorted from blood, obtained in a trial of the OX40 agonist ivuxolimab. The V and J genes are TRBV28 and TRBJ2-3; 9 nucleotides match TRBD2. This CDR3 is CASSPRLAASTDTQYF. DNA of the CDR3: TGTGCCAGCAGTCCCCGACTAGCGGCTAGCACAGATACGCAGTATTTT.